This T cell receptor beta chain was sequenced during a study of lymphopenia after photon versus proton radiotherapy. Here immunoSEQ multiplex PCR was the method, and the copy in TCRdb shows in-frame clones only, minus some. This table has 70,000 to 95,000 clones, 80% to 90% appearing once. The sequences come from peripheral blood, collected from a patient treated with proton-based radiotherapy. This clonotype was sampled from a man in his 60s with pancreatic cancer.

In DNA form, the CDR3 reads TGTGCCAGCAGTGCCCCCAGGGGGGGCCTAAATGAGCAGTTCTTC. Protein sequence: CASSAPRGGLNEQFF. The rearrangement uses TRBV27 and TRBJ2-1, with D perhaps being TRBD1 or TRBD2 (7 bases each). The germline V gene encodes CDR1 MNHEY and CDR2 SMNVEV (reference sequence). The CDR3 has 15 residues. The ends were cut back, 5 bases at V and 7 bases at J, with 18 bases in the middle.